Reported below is one T cell receptor (beta chain). Germline CDR1 MNHEY, CDR2 SVGAGI. The V gene lost 6 bases and the J gene lost 7 bases, with 16 bases spanning the gap. CDR3 length: 15 residues. Source study methods: Nucleated cell number was recorded as an estimate derived from reference gene primer amplification. Sequenced by immunoSEQ multiplex PCR; TCRdb stores in-frame clones only, minus some. D and trimming were read from the DNA, whereas the V and J calls and clone size are those reported in that table. Of 540,000 or so clones in the sample, around nine tenths were seen once. This sample is drawn from a study of blood T cell repertoires in COVID-19. Study-level information: T cells, B-cell-depleted T cells, or PBMCs supplied cDNA or gDNA.

The source material was peripheral blood. V is TRBV6-5 and J is TRBJ1-6; weak D call: TRBD1 (5 bases). This TCR was sampled from a woman between 50 and 59 years old with COVID-19, enrolled during active disease. Here the CDR3 reads CASSPLAGRNSPLHF. The DNA for the CDR3 is TGTGCCAGCAGCCCCCTAGCAGGGAGGAATTCACCCCTCCACTTT.